This TCR beta chain was sequenced for a study of cytomegalovirus exposure and HLA in healthy donors (dated by TCRdb to between 2016 and 2019). Concerning the study at large: According to a later analysis, one platform produced both the roughly 110 validation repertoires and the 666 repertoires of the first cohort. In addition to the first cohort of approximately 670 subjects, a separate validation cohort of approximately 130 different subjects was used. High-throughput TCR immunosequencing, statistical association of individual TCRs with disease status, and machine learning were combined to predict cytomegalovirus infection status. The aim of the study was to test whether cataloging public T cell receptors could identify signatures of past pathogen exposure. What the authors observed across the whole study: Subsequent analysis determined that TCRs grouped into clusters in the first cohort also showed a tendency toward co-occurrence across the 90 to 150 validation repertoires, and approximately 93% of cluster scores exceeded 0. Across donors, most TCR sequences were observed very rarely, whereas some public TCRs were present in many individuals. The classifier was reported to diagnose cytomegalovirus status with high specificity and sensitivity in both the original cohort and the validation cohort. In the study, around 150 TCR beta chains were listed as associated with cytomegalovirus. Three of the identified cytomegalovirus-associated TCR beta chains were confirmed in vitro to be specific for cytomegalovirus antigens. It was suggested by the authors that the approach could potentially be generalized to other disease states and immunological phenotypes. The validation cohort had no HLA typing available for a later analysis, so co-occurrence within that cohort was assessed over all 130 or so repertoires.

Donors formed part of the validation cohort, which comprised 120 subjects and was distinct from the first cohort of under 850 subjects. Concerning this clone: Its binding antigen is unknown. Per-base qualities were not stored, and no clone one base away is much larger.

The library was generated by the immunoSEQ multiplex PCR assay. The authors' analysis ran thus. A statistical classification framework was built for diagnosing cytomegalovirus status from the catalog of TCR beta chain sequences. TCRdb took over this immuneACCESS table, retaining in-frame rearrangements with V and J assigned. Such tables are incomplete; in checked studies, under half of the missing clones stem from an unresolved V gene, and the remainder is unexplained. The V and J calls and clone size come from that table; D and trimming were worked out from the DNA. The sample profile shows about 120,000 clones; about 85% of them were found once. The top ten constitute roughly 1.9% of the sample. V sheds 4 bases and J sheds 10 bases, leaving 12 bases between their ends. The CDR3, cysteine through phenylalanine, is 12 amino acids long. Only the CDR3 DNA is retained, 36 bases long and in frame from the first base. The germline V gene yields SGHNT for CDR1 and YENEEA for CDR2.

This sequence uses TRBV11-3 and TRBJ2-3; no D gene is confidently identified. Sequenced material: PBMCs. The origin of this receptor is a woman aged 25 to 45 in good health and CMV-seronegative. The CDR3 region reads CASSSISGPQYF. DNA sequence: TGTGCCAGCAGCTCCATCTCAGGTCCGCAGTATTTT. Reference TRBV11-3 and TRBJ2-3 genes cover what lies past the CDR3, so the full variable domain is EAGVVQSPRYKIIEKKQPVAFWCNPISGHNTLYWYLQNLGQGPELLIRYENEEAVDDSQLPKDRFSAERLKGVDSTLKIQPAELGDSAVYLCASSSISGPQYFGPGTRLTVL.